This TCR beta chain was recovered during a study of blood T cell repertoires in COVID-19 (dated by TCRdb to the early 2020s). About the study as a whole: Collaborator samples came from the United States, Italy and Spain and covered acute and convalescent phases of COVID-19. The repertoires were made available in a free public database intended to serve as a resource for research on the immune response to SARS-CoV-2. The samples were drawn from the first 160 participants of the ongoing ImmuneRACE study and from 950 to 1,500 subjects provided by 6 global collaborators. Where available, HLA class I and class II types were taken from metadata supplied by the sample provider and were not determined by assay-based typing. The dataset comprised deeply sampled blood TCRbeta repertoires from subjects exposed to, actively infected with, or recovered from COVID-19. Sample metadata almost always included a de-identified subject ID, COVID-19 status, age in years and sex. The prospective study material was composed of cDNA or gDNA derived from T cells, B-cell-depleted T cells, or PBMCs.

A note on this clone: The clone's antigen remains unknown. No much larger clonotype is one base removed from it; base qualities were not supplied.

The research as a whole found: How much clinical and demographic metadata was included differed by source and by participant, and the metadata was provided uncurated.

TCRbeta CDR3 regions were amplified from genomic DNA using the immunoSEQ Assay, a bias-controlled multiplex PCR. As for how the authors treated the data: The number of nucleated cells in each sample was estimated from the amplification of reference gene primers within the assay. To quantify the absolute abundance of each unique TCRbeta CDR3 rearrangement, sequence reads were collapsed and filtered. For each sample, productive Simpson clonality was calculated as the square root of Simpson's diversity index across productive rearrangements. TCRdb stores this immuneACCESS table with in-frame sequences only. Part of the clones is absent; in the studies checked, under half of the shortfall reflects unresolved V genes, and no reason is known for the rest. V, J and clone size derive from that table, while D and trimming were established from the DNA sequence. This sample lists 95,000 to 110,000 clones; 65% to 80% were detected once. The ten largest clones capture approximately 4.5% of the sample.

Collaborating institutions collected whole blood in K2EDTA tubes following their own protocols. For TCRbeta analysis, collaborators shipped samples in one of three forms: frozen whole blood, isolated PBMCs, or DNA extracted from either of those sample types. The germline V and J ends show losses of 5 bases and 6 bases respectively, and no gene match explains 9 bases of the junction. The CDR3, cysteine through phenylalanine, is 14 amino acids long. Of all the DNA, just the CDR3 is kept, 42 bases in frame from base 1. Sequences SEHNR (CDR1) and FQNEAQ (CDR2) are obtained from the germline V gene (reference sequence).

The sequence came from a man aged 65 to 79 with acute or convalescent COVID-19. The sample taken for sequencing was peripheral blood. The rearrangement joined TRBV7-9 to TRBJ2-7; 8 central bases correspond to TRBD1. The DNA sequence is as follows: TGTGCCAGCAGCCCATCAGGGACAGGCGGCGAGCAGTACTTC. Translated, this gives CASSPSGTGGEQYF. Reference TRBV7-9 and TRBJ2-7 proteins supply the regions before and after the CDR3; the full variable domain is: DTGVSQNPRHKITKRGQNVTFRCDPISEHNRLYWYRQTLGQGPEFLTYFQNEAQLEKSRLLSDRFSAERPKGSFSTLEIQRTEQGDSAMYLCASSPSGTGGEQYFGPGTRLTVT.